The entry that follows covers one T cell receptor (beta chain) sequence. It has no known antigen specificity. The sample holds no much larger clone one base away, and base qualities are not on file. The data belong to a study of T cell repertoires and Cas9 in healthy adults (dated by TCRdb to between 2017 and 2018). Broadly, across the study: Multi-effector potency, cytotoxicity and lineage determination within the CD4 and CD8 compartments were characterized for SpCas9-reactive T cells. The study looked at preexisting T cell immunity to the Streptococcus pyogenes Cas9 nuclease (SpCas9), which is used in CRISPR gene editing.

Libraries were built with the immunoSEQ multiplex PCR assay. TCRdb carries this immuneACCESS record with in-frame sequences only. Its versions omit some clonotypes, under half of them owing to an unresolved V gene in the studies checked, with the rest unexplained. This sample comprises some 15,000 clones, approximately 88% of them detected only once. Clones ranked in the top ten supply roughly 2% of the sample. Study-wide findings and limitations: SpCas9-reactive regulatory T cells were reported to mitigate proliferation and function of SpCas9-reactive effector T cells in vitro.

Healthy humans served as the donors. The germline V gene encodes CDR1 SGHNT and CDR2 YYREEE (reference sequence). V gives up 4 bases and J gives up 0 bases, and the segment between their germline ends measures 5 bases. The CDR3 spans 14 residues, from the cysteine through the phenylalanine. Only the CDR3 DNA stays, 42 bases, in frame from base 1. Recombination connected TRBV5-4 to TRBJ2-6; too little of a D gene remains to name it. This receptor was identified in a human donor in good health. The sample consisted of Tregs (CD4+, CD25+, CD127-, CD137-, CD154-) from PBMCs; culture status not recorded. The CDR3 reads CASSVDSGANVLTF. The DNA sequence follows: TGTGCCAGCAGCGTAGACTCTGGGGCCAACGTCCTGACTTTC.